Presented here are 16 T cell receptor beta chains from one specimen sequenced in a study of CDR3 diversity in severe acne. A single record per CDR3 protein comes from TCRdb applying MiXCR to the PCR reads. The data contain tens of thousands of distinct CDR3 sequences, 45% to 55% of them singletons. Sequencing input: blood. The receptor source for this set is a male donor in good health, without acne.

The V and J genes are TRBV5-1 and TRBJ1-3; D is ambiguous. Trimming stripped 3 bases from V and 3 bases from J, with 10 bases between. The CDR3 is 14 residues long. The germline V gene has CDR1 SGHRS and CDR2 YFSETQ. CDR3 loop: CASSYTTDGNTIYF. The CDR3 nucleotides are TGCGCCAGCAGCTACACCACAGATGGAAACACCATATATTTT.

This clonotype appeared many times. This sequence joins TRBV20-1 and TRBJ1-2; the D is unclear. The V end lost 3 bases, the J end lost 7 bases, and 12 bases lay between the germline ends. The germline V gene encodes CDR1 DFQATT and CDR2 SNEGSKA (reference sequence). The CDR3 has 12 residues. The CDR3 reads CSASNEGAGYTF. CDR3 DNA: TGCAGTGCTAGTAATGAGGGTGCTGGCTACACCTTC.

This clonotype was seen a few times. The chain recombines TRBV19 with TRBJ1-3; D is uncertain. Trimming shortened V by 3 bases and J by 2 bases, and 11 bases separated the two germline ends. The CDR3 totals 15 residues. CDR1 and CDR2 (germline): LNHDA, SQIVND (reference sequence). CDR3: CASSILSVPGNTIYF. The CDR3 DNA follows: TGTGCCAGTAGTATCTTGTCGGTCCCTGGAAACACCATATATTTT.

V and J are TRBV7-9 and TRBJ2-2, with D perhaps TRBD1 (6 bases). CDR3 size: 13 residues. CDR1 SEHNR and CDR2 FQNEAQ come from the germline V gene (reference sequence). V gave up 11 bases and J gave up 2 bases, with 12 bases separating them. In nucleotides, the CDR3 is TGTGCCGTTCCTGGGACAAACACCGGGGAGCTGTTTTTT. Protein: CAVPGTNTGELFF.

The chain has TRBV25-1 and TRBJ1-2; maybe TRBD1 (6 bases). V dropped 8 bases and J dropped 4 bases, with 17 bases sitting between them. Germline V gives CDR1 MGHDK, CDR2 SYGVNS. CDR3 length: 14 amino acids. This CDR3 is CASGPPDSGYGYTF. The CDR3 DNA sequence: TGTGCCAGCGGTCCCCCGGACAGCGGCTATGGCTACACCTTC.

This sequence joins TRBV2 and TRBJ2-7, with 9 nucleotides matching TRBD1. Looked up from germline, CDR1 is SNHLY and CDR2 is FYNNEI. CDR3 length equals 15 residues. Unmatched junction bases numbered 8, after V lost 6 bases and J lost 2 bases. In nucleotides, the CDR3 is TGTGCCAGCAGAGGGACAGGGTATCAGCCCTACGAGCAGTACTTC. This sequence encodes CASRGTGYQPYEQYF.

Regarding this clonotype: One end of the junction fails to match germline, which may point to a read error. The J gene is TRBJ1-4, the V gene TRBV7-2; D remains ambiguous. This CDR3 spans 14 amino acids. Germline assignment: CDR1 SGHTA and CDR2 FQGNSA. The CDR3 region is CASSLSRLNEKLFF. The DNA of the CDR3 is TGTGCCAGCAGCTTGAGTCGGCTTAATGAGAAACTGTTTTTT.

This clonotype showed up just a few times. The junction differs from germline at one of its ends, possibly a read error. The chain links TRBV24-1 to TRBJ1-1; no reliable D call. CDR1 and CDR2 from the germline V gene are KGHDR and SFDVKD. CDR3 length: 14 amino acids. CDR3 in DNA: TGTGCCAGCAGTTCCGGGCCGGAGAACACTGAAGCTTTCTTT. Translation gives CASSSGPENTEAFF.

The V call is TRBV5-1, the J call TRBJ2-5, with 14 nucleotides matching TRBD2. The germline gives CDR1 SGHRS, CDR2 YFSETQ. V trimming: 4 bases; J trimming: 5 bases; junction bases outside the gene matches: 16. The CDR3 has 19 amino acids. CDR3 in DNA: TGCGCCAGCAGCCGATCTCACGGGACTAGCGGGAGATTTAGGGAGACCCAGTACTTC. It specifies CASSRSHGTSGRFRETQYF.

In regard to this clonotype: At one end the junction does not follow the germline gene, possibly because of a read error. The chain joins TRBV2 to TRBJ1-2; D uncertain. The germline gives CDR1 SNHLY, CDR2 FYNNEI. The CDR3 consists of 14 residues. In DNA form, the CDR3 reads TGTGCCGGCAGCGACCACAAAACTAACTATGGCTACACCTTC. It yields the protein CAGSDHKTNYGYTF.

This clonotype was counted at least ten times. V usage is TRBV12-3 or TRBV12-4 and J usage is TRBJ2-6; D assignment may be TRBD1 or TRBD2 (5 bases each). This CDR3 has 17 amino acids. Trimming cost V 7 bases and J 3 bases, with 19 bases left between them. CDR3: CASTYRDAVGGANVLTF. The CDR3 DNA is TGTGCCAGCACCTACCGGGACGCTGTTGGTGGGGCCAACGTCCTGACTTTC.

The chain links TRBV10-3 to TRBJ1-5; D gene uncertain. Germline V gives CDR1 ENHRY, CDR2 SYGVKD. V lost 2 bases, J lost 7 bases, and 6 bases lay in between. The CDR3 has 12 residues. CDR3 sequence: CAISEGRQPQHF. The CDR3 DNA is TGTGCCATCAGTGAGGGACGACAGCCCCAGCATTTT.

This clonotype was observed many times. The rearrangement uses TRBV29-1 and TRBJ2-5, with D unresolved. Germline-derived CDR1 and CDR2 are SQVTM and ANQGSEA. CDR3 length: 14 residues. Trimming took off 0 bases at V and 1 base at J, with 9 bases between the two ends. CDR3 protein: CSVEDRQSQETQYF. CDR3 in DNA: TGCAGCGTTGAAGATCGACAAAGCCAAGAGACCCAGTACTTC.

This clonotype was seen ten or more times. The junction departs from germline at one end; a sequencing error may be responsible. The chain carries TRBV6-1 and TRBJ2-1; tentatively, D is TRBD2 (6 bases). Germline-derived CDR1 and CDR2 are MNHNS and SASEGT. This CDR3 contains 9 residues. Here the CDR3 DNA reads TGTGCCACAGAACCGGGACTCGAGTTC. As protein: CATEPGLEF.

This clonotype was counted ten times or more. The rearrangement joins TRBV9 to TRBJ2-2; D not certain. The CDR3 totals 12 residues. Germline V gives CDR1 SGDLS, CDR2 YYNGEE. The germline V and J ends were trimmed by 0 bases and 6 bases, with 3 bases remaining between them. CDR3 sequence reads: CASSVDSGELFF. The CDR3 DNA follows: TGTGCCAGCAGCGTAGATTCCGGGGAGCTGTTTTTT.

This chain uses TRBV7-9 with TRBJ2-7; 9 bases are a match to TRBD2. The V gene end was trimmed by 5 bases and the J gene end by 5 bases; junction bases not matched to a gene: 7. CDR3 length: 14 amino acids. Per germline, CDR1 SEHNR and CDR2 FQNEAQ (reference sequence). DNA for the CDR3: TGTGCCAGCAGCCATTTAGCGGGAGTTCACGAGCAGTACTTC. This encodes CASSHLAGVHEQYF.